This T cell receptor beta chain was profiled in a study of cytomegalovirus exposure and HLA in healthy donors. The study's findings and limits: The authors later found TCR association rates varying by HLA locus, with DRB1 most and HLA-C fewest. An observed cluster of highly shared sequence variants was recorded as a likely sequencing artifact.

Primers: 60 Vbeta forward and 13 Jbeta reverse. Measured with immunoSEQ multiplex PCR; TCRdb has only the in-frame clones, and not every one. This sample carries about 190,000 clones, 80% to 85% of them seen once, and the ten largest clones take about 1.5%. Points on this clone: Its target is unknown.

V lost 2 bases and J 0 bases, leaving 21 bases between the germline ends. The CDR3 length is 19 residues. Germline V CDR1 and CDR2: SGHKS, YYEKEE (reference sequence). The receptor was isolated from a woman aged 18-29 years in good health and CMV-seronegative. The rearrangement links TRBV5-5 to TRBJ2-4, with D maybe TRBD2 (6 bases). The sample was PBMCs. CDR3 nucleotides: TGTGCCAGCAGCTTAGGTTCCGCGGGGAGATACATAGCCAAAAACATTCAGTACTTC. It codes for CASSLGSAGRYIAKNIQYF.